Sequencing of this T cell receptor beta chain was carried out in a study of vaccination effects on CD4 cells after COVID-19. Before sequencing took place, the ViraFEST assay used viral peptide pools to expand antigen-specific CD4+ T cells. Following culture for approximately ten days, CD4+ T cells were isolated. None of the vaccinated had previously contracted SARS-CoV-2, and their nucleocapsid antibodies tested negative. Libraries were prepared by immunoSEQ multiplex PCR; TCRdb keeps only in-frame clonotypes and omits some of them. The table shows under 45,000 clones, with 55% to 75% occurring only once. CDR1 is GTSNPN and CDR2 is SVGIG in the germline V gene (reference sequence). The CDR3 contains 14 residues. Trimming took off 2 bases at V and 1 base at J, with 9 bases between the two ends. Notes on this clone: The antigen is unknown.

This sequence originates from a human donor who received a COVID-19 vaccine. Here the sequenced sample was CD4+ T cells from PBMCs cultured with HCoV-OC43 spike peptides, taken before COVID-19 vaccination. Subset of the sample: HCoV-OC43 spike overlapping peptide pool stimulation. The chain is built from TRBV30 and TRBJ1-5; D call uncertain. Written as DNA, the CDR3 is TGTGCCTGGAGTAAGCTAAAGAGCAATCAGCCCCAGCATTTT. This gives the protein CAWSKLKSNQPQHF.